The rows below give T cell receptor beta chains drawn from one sample of a study of blood T cell repertoires in COVID-19. The data were produced by immunoSEQ multiplex PCR, yet TCRdb's version contains in-frame clones alone and is incomplete. The table shows tens of thousands of clones, with 70% to 90% occurring only once. Material: peripheral blood. Every receptor here comes from a man older than 75 with active COVID-19. CDR3s include the opening cysteine and the closing phenylalanine or tryptophan. A D gene is named only where the DNA matches it firmly. For some rows the clone size is stated as once, few or many, or as a class when expanded; others skip it.

clone size: -; V gene: TRBV7-3; D gene: TRBD1; J gene: TRBJ1-5; CDR3 DNA: TGTGCCAGCAGCACCGGACAGGGGGCTAAGATGGGCAATCAGCCCCAGCATTTT; CDR3 protein: CASSTGQGAKMGNQPQHF
clone size: -; V gene: TRBV24-1; D gene: TRBD2; J gene: TRBJ2-1; CDR3 DNA: TGTGCCACCTGCGGGGGGGATGAGCAGTTCTTC; CDR3 protein: CATCGGDEQFF
clone size: few; V gene: TRBV4-3; D gene: TRBD1; J gene: TRBJ2-2; CDR3 DNA: TGCGCCAGCAGCCAAGATCTTGGGACAGGGAAGAACACCGGGGAGCTGTTTTTT; CDR3 protein: CASSQDLGTGKNTGELFF
clone size: -; V gene: TRBV28; D gene: TRBD1; J gene: TRBJ1-1; CDR3 DNA: TGTGCCAGCACCGATGACAGGGCTAACACTGAAGCTTTCTTT; CDR3 protein: CASTDDRANTEAFF
clone size: -; V gene: TRBV11-3; D gene: TRBD2; J gene: TRBJ2-7; CDR3 DNA: TGTGCCAGCAGCTTAGCTGAGGGAGGGGCGGGCCCCTTCTACGAGCAGTACTTC; CDR3 protein: CASSLAEGGAGPFYEQYF
clone size: -; V gene: TRBV28; D gene: -; J gene: TRBJ1-1; CDR3 DNA: TGTGCCAGCAGGAAGGGGGGGTCAAACACTGAAGCTTTCTTT; CDR3 protein: CASRKGGSNTEAFF
clone size: -; V gene: TRBV29-1; D gene: -; J gene: TRBJ2-7; CDR3 DNA: TGCAACCTTGGAGGGGGGGGTTCCTACGAGCAGTACTTC; CDR3 protein: CNLGGGGSYEQYF
clone size: -; V gene: TRBV15; D gene: TRBD2; J gene: TRBJ2-4; CDR3 DNA: TGTGCCACCAGCAGAGGGAGGTGGCTAGCGGGGGGAAACATTCAGTACTTC; CDR3 protein: CATSRGRWLAGGNIQYF
clone size: -; V gene: TRBV30; D gene: -; J gene: TRBJ1-2; CDR3 DNA: TGTGCCTGGAGTATCGGGGTCGGCTATGGCTACACCTTC; CDR3 protein: CAWSIGVGYGYTF
clone size: few; V gene: TRBV29-1; D gene: TRBD1; J gene: TRBJ2-7; CDR3 DNA: TGCAGCGTTGAATCTCCGGACAGGGTCCCCTACGAGCAGTACTTC; CDR3 protein: CSVESPDRVPYEQYF
clone size: -; V gene: TRBV24-1; D gene: -; J gene: TRBJ1-1; CDR3 DNA: TGTGCCATCAAGCGATCTGAAGCTTTCTTT; CDR3 protein: CAIKRSEAFF
clone size: once; V gene: TRBV7-2; D gene: TRBD1; J gene: TRBJ1-1; CDR3 DNA: TGTGCCAGCAGCTTACGTCAGGGGGTGAACACTGAAGCTTTCTTT; CDR3 protein: CASSLRQGVNTEAFF
clone size: -; V gene: TRBV5-6; D gene: -; J gene: TRBJ1-3; CDR3 DNA: TGTGCCAGCAGCCCACCTTTAGGGGTAACTGGAAACACCATATATTTT; CDR3 protein: CASSPPLGVTGNTIYF
clone size: -; V gene: TRBV10-3; D gene: TRBD2; J gene: TRBJ2-3; CDR3 DNA: TGTGCCGCGGCTAGCGGGGGTTTAATGGATACGCAGTATTTT; CDR3 protein: CAAASGGLMDTQYF
clone size: -; V gene: TRBV5-8; D gene: TRBD2; J gene: TRBJ2-5; CDR3 DNA: TGTGCCAGCAGCCCTACTAGCGGGGACTTGGAAGAGACCCAGTACTTC; CDR3 protein: CASSPTSGDLEETQYF
clone size: -; V gene: TRBV29-1; D gene: TRBD1; J gene: TRBJ1-1; CDR3 DNA: TGCAGCGTTGAACTCGGGACAGGGGGTACACTCTACACTGAAGCTTTCTTT; CDR3 protein: CSVELGTGGTLYTEAFF
clone size: -; V gene: TRBV6-1; D gene: -; J gene: TRBJ1-1; CDR3 DNA: TGTGCCAGCAGTGACCAGGCTTTAACCACTGAAGCTTTCTTT; CDR3 protein: CASSDQALTTEAFF
clone size: -; V gene: TRBV10-3; D gene: TRBD2; J gene: TRBJ2-3; CDR3 DNA: TGTGCCATCAGAAAGGGGACGACTAGCGGGGGGGGCACAGATACGCAGTATTTT; CDR3 protein: CAIRKGTTSGGGTDTQYF
clone size: -; V gene: TRBV19; D gene: TRBD2; J gene: TRBJ2-1; CDR3 DNA: TGTGCCAGTAGTATTCGACTAGCGGGGGGCCTCAATGAGCAGTTCTTC; CDR3 protein: CASSIRLAGGLNEQFF
clone size: few; V gene: TRBV11-2; D gene: -; J gene: TRBJ1-6; CDR3 DNA: TGTGCCAGCAGTCATCAGGGTGGGAATTCACCCCTCCACTTT; CDR3 protein: CASSHQGGNSPLHF
clone size: -; V gene: TRBV7-2; D gene: -; J gene: TRBJ2-1; CDR3 DNA: TGTGCCAGCAGCTTGAGTTGGGAGTTCCCTCCCGATGAGCAGTTCTTC; CDR3 protein: CASSLSWEFPPDEQFF
clone size: -; V gene: TRBV7-7; D gene: TRBD2; J gene: TRBJ2-5; CDR3 DNA: TGTGCCAGCAGCTTGGGACTAGCGGGGGTTGAGACCCAGTACTTC; CDR3 protein: CASSLGLAGVETQYF
clone size: -; V gene: TRBV6-5; D gene: -; J gene: TRBJ2-7; CDR3 DNA: TGTGCCAGCACCGCCGTGCAGGGCCTATACGAGCAGTACTTC; CDR3 protein: CASTAVQGLYEQYF
clone size: -; V gene: TRBV13; D gene: -; J gene: TRBJ1-1; CDR3 DNA: TGTGCCAGCAGACCGGACAGGAACACTGAAGCTTTCTTT; CDR3 protein: CASRPDRNTEAFF
clone size: -; V gene: TRBV28; D gene: -; J gene: TRBJ2-6; CDR3 DNA: TGTGCCAGCAGTTCCCGGTCCTCTGGGGCCAACGTCCTGACTTTC; CDR3 protein: CASSSRSSGANVLTF
clone size: -; V gene: TRBV15; D gene: -; J gene: TRBJ1-3; CDR3 DNA: TGTGCCACCAGCAGAGGTGGGGCAGGGTCAGGAAACACCATATATTTT; CDR3 protein: CATSRGGAGSGNTIYF